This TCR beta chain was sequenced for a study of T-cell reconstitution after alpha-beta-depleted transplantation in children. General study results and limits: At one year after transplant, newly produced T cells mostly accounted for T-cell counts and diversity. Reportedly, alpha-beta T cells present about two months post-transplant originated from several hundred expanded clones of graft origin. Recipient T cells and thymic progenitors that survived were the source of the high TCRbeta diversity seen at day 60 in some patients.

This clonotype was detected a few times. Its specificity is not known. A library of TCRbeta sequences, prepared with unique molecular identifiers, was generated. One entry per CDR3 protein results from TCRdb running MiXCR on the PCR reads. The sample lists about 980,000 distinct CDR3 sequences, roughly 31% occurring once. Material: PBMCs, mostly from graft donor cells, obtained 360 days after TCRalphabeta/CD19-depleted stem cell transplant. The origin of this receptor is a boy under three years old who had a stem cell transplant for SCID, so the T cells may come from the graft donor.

The CDR3 DNA sequence: TGTGCCAGCAGACAGAGAAACAATGAGCAGTTCTTC. Translating gives CASRQRNNEQFF. The rearrangement uses TRBV25-1 and TRBJ2-1, with D unclear. CDR3 length: 12 amino acids. Germline assignment: CDR1 MGHDK and CDR2 SYGVNS. V lost 6 bases to trimming and J lost 5 bases, with 8 bases between them.